This TCR beta chain was retrieved from a study of T cell responses to AZD1222 COVID-19 vaccine. Germline CDR1 LNHDA, CDR2 SQIVND (reference sequence). V was shortened by 7 bases and J by 5 bases, with 30 bases between the two germline ends. CDR3 length equals 20 residues. Only one count was recorded for this clone. Its antigen is unknown. Study-wide results and caveats: No day 14 peak samples; only post-peak repertoires were characterized.

Clones were sequenced by immunoSEQ multiplex PCR, and TCRdb holds only the in-frame ones, with some missing. The sample carries around 110,000 clones, roughly nine tenths recorded once. The sequencing used peripheral blood, collected on day 0 of AZD1222 vaccination. The origin of this receptor is an adult in good health. J is TRBJ1-6 and V is TRBV19, with D unresolved. CDR3 sequence: CASNFGPGSGWGSDNSPLHF. In DNA form, the CDR3 reads TGTGCCAGTAATTTCGGCCCGGGGTCCGGTTGGGGATCAGATAATTCACCCCTCCACTTT.